This paragraph reports one TCR beta chain. The data were obtained in a study of blood T cell repertoires in COVID-19. Background on the study: Both acute and convalescent COVID-19 samples were obtained from the United States, Italy and Spain. T cells, B-cell-depleted T cells, or PBMCs supplied cDNA or gDNA.

In the authors' methods: Estimated nucleated cell counts came from reference gene primer amplification. This table comes from immunoSEQ multiplex PCR, and its TCRdb copy is limited to in-frame clones, with some not included. V and J calls and clone size are copied from that table; D and trimming were computed from the DNA. The repertoire holds about 60,000 clones, 70% to 80% seen once, with 22% in the top ten. The germline CDR1 and CDR2 sequences are LNHDA and SQIVND (reference sequence). V lost 3 bases and J lost 7, with 13 bases in between. This CDR3 spans 15 amino acids. This clonotype originated in a man aged 50 to 60 with active or convalescent COVID-19. Specimen: peripheral blood. The genes are TRBV19 and TRBJ1-6; D might be TRBD1 (5 bases). CDR3 sequence: CASSMLEGYNSPLHF. The CDR3 region has the DNA TGTGCCAGTAGTATGTTGGAGGGGTACAATTCACCCCTCCACTTT.